This T cell receptor beta chain was sequenced in a study of response to subunit inactivated influenza vaccine. TCRdb re-called the RT-PCR reads with MiXCR, one entry per CDR3 protein. The table shows 800,000 to 1,000,000 distinct CDR3 sequences, with 20% to 25% occurring only once. The CDR3 is 14 amino acids. CDR1 MNHEY and CDR2 SVGEGT come from the germline V gene. Deletions cut 4 bases from V and 9 bases from J, with 19 bases between. This clonotype was counted ten times or more. The receptor was isolated from a man aged 45-60 years who received an inactivated influenza vaccine. The chain uses TRBV6-2 or TRBV6-3 and TRBJ2-7; no reliable D call. The specimen comprised PBMCs from blood, sampled roughly 5 days after vaccination. DNA for the CDR3: TGTGCCAGCAGTTCCCCTTTGGACCGCCGTCCGCAGTACTTC. Protein sequence: CASSSPLDRRPQYF.